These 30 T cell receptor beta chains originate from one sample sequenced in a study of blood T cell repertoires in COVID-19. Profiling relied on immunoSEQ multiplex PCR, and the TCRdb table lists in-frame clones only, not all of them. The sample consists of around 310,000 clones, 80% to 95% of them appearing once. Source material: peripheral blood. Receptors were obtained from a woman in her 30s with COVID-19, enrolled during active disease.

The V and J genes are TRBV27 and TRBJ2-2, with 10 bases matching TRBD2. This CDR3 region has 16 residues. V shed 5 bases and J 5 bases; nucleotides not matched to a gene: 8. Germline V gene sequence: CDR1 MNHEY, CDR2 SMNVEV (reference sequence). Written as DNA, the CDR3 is TGTGCCAGCAGTCCCTGGACTAGCGGTAAAACCGGGGAGCTGTTTTTT. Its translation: CASSPWTSGKTGELFF.

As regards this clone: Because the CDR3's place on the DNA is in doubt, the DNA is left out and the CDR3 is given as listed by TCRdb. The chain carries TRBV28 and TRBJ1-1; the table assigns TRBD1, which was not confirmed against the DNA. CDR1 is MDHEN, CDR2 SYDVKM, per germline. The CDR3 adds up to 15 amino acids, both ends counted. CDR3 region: CASSSSGQGRTEAFF.

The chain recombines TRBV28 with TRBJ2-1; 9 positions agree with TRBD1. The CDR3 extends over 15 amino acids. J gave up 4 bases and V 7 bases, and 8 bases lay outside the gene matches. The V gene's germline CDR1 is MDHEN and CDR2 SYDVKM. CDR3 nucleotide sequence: TGTGCCAGCATTCTCGGCGGGACAGGGTACAATGAGCAGTTCTTC. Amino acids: CASILGGTGYNEQFF.

The CDR3 DNA reads TGCGCCAGCAGCCGGACTAGCGGGACTATCTACGAGCAGTACTTC. Translation gives CASSRTSGTIYEQYF. The V and J genes are TRBV5-1 and TRBJ2-7; 12 nucleotides align to TRBD2. The CDR3 spans 15 residues. Germline V CDR1 and CDR2: SGHRS, YFSETQ. J gave up 3 bases and V 4 bases, and 5 bases lay outside the gene matches.

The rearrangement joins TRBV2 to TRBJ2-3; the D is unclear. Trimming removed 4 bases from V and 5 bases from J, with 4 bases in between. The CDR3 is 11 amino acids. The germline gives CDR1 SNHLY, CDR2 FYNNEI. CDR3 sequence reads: CASSVRDTQYF. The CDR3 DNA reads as TGTGCCAGCAGTGTCCGAGATACGCAGTATTTT.

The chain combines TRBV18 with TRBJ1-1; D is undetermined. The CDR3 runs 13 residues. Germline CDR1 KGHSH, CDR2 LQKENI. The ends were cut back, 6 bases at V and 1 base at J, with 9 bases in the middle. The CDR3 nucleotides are TGTGCCAGCTCCAACATCAGGAACACTGAAGCTTTCTTT. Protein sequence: CASSNIRNTEAFF.

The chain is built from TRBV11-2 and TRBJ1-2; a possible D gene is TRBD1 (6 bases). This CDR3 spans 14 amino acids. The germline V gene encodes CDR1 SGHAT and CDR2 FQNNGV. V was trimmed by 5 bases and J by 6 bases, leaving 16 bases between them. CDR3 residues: CASSPVGQGNGYTF. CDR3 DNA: TGTGCCAGCAGCCCAGTTGGCCAGGGGAATGGCTACACCTTC.

The CDR3: CSGGTGGYGYTF. DNA of the CDR3: TGCAGCGGTGGGACAGGGGGTTATGGCTACACCTTC. The rearrangement links TRBV29-1 to TRBJ1-2; 11 positions agree with TRBD1. There are 12 residues in the CDR3. Losses at the gene ends were 7 bases for V and 5 bases for J; bases not matched to a gene: 3. From germline, CDR1 is SQVTM and CDR2 ANQGSEA.

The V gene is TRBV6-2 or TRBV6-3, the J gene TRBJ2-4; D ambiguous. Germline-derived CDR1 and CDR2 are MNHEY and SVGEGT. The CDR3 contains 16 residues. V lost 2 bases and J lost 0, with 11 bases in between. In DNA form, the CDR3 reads TGTGCCAGCAGTTACCCCCCTAATCTAGCCAAAAACATTCAGTACTTC. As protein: CASSYPPNLAKNIQYF.

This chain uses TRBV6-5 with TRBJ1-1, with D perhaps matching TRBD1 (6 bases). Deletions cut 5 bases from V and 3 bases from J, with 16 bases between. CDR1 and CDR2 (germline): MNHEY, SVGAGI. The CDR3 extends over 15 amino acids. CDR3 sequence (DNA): TGTGCCAGCAGTCTCTCGACAGGCTTGTACACTGAAGCTTTCTTT. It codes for CASSLSTGLYTEAFF.

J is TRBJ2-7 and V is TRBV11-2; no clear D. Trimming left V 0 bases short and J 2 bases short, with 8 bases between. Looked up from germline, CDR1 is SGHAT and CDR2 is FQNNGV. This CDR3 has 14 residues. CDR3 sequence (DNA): TGTGCCAGCAGCTTAGATGCGGCGGCCTACGAGCAGTACTTC. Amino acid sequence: CASSLDAAAYEQYF.

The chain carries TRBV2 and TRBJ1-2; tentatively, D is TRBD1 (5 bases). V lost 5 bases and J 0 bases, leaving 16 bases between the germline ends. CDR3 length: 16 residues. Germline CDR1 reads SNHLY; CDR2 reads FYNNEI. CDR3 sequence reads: CASSTTLDSTNYGYTF. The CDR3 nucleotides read TGTGCCAGCAGTACGACTTTAGACAGTACTAACTATGGCTACACCTTC.

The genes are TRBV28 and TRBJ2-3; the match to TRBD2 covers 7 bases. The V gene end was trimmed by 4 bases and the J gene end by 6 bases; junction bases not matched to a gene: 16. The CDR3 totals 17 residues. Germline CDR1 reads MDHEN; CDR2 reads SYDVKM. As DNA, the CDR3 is TGTGCCAGCAGTTGGATTATGGTGGGAGGGCGACAGGATACGCAGTATTTT. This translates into CASSWIMVGGRQDTQYF.

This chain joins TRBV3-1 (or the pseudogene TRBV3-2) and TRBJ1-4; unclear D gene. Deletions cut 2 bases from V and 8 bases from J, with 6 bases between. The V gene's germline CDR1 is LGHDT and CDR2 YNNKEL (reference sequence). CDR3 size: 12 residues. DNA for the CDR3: TGTGCCAGCAGCCAATTCCGGGAAAAACTGTTTTTT. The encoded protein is CASSQFREKLFF.

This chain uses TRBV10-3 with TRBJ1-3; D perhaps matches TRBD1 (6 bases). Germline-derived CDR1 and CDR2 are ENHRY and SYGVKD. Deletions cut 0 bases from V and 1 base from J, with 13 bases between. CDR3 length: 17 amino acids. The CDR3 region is CAISESHGGPSGNTIYF. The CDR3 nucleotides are TGTGCCATCAGTGAGTCACACGGGGGGCCATCTGGAAACACCATATATTTT.

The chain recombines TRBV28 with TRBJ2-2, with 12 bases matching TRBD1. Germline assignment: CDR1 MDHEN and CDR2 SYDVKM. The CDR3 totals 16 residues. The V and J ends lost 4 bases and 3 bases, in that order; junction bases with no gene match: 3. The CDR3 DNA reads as TGTGCCAGCAGTTATCGGGACAGGGGGCACACCGGGGAGCTGTTTTTT. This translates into CASSYRDRGHTGELFF.

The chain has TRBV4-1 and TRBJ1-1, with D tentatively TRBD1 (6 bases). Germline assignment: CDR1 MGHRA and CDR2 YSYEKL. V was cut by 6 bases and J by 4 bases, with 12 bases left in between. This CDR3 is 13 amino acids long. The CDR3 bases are TGCGCCAGCAGTCGAGAAGGGGGCACTGAAGCTTTCTTT. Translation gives CASSREGGTEAFF.

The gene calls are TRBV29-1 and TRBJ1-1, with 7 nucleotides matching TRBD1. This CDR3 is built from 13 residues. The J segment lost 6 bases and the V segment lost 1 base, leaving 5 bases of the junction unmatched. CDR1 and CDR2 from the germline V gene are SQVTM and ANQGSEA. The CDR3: CSVEGGQLPEAFF. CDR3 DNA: TGCAGCGTTGAAGGGGGACAGCTGCCTGAAGCTTTCTTT.

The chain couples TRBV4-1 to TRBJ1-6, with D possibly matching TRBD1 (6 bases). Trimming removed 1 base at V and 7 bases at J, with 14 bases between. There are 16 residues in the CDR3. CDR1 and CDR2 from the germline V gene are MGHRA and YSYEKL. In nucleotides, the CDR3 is TGCGCCAGCAGCCAAGGCCCGGACAGTGCGAATTCACCCCTCCACTTT. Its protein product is CASSQGPDSANSPLHF.

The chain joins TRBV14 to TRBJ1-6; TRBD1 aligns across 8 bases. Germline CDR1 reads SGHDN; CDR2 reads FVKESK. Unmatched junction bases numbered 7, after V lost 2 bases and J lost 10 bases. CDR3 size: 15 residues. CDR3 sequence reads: CASSQFTGGRSPLHF. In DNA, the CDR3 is TGTGCCAGCAGCCAATTTACAGGGGGTCGGTCACCCCTCCACTTT. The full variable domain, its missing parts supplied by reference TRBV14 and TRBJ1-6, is EAGVTQFPSHSVIEKGQTVTLRCDPISGHDNLYWYRRVMGKEIKFLLHFVKESKQDESGMPNNRFLAERTGGTYSTLKVQPAELEDSGVYFCASSQFTGGRSPLHFGNGTRLTVT.

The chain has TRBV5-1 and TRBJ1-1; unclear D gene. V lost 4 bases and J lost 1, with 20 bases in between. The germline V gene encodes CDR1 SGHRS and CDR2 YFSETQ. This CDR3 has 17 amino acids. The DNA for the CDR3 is TGCGCCAGCAGCCGTCAGTATGCTACTAGAAGGAACACTGAAGCTTTCTTT. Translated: CASSRQYATRRNTEAFF.

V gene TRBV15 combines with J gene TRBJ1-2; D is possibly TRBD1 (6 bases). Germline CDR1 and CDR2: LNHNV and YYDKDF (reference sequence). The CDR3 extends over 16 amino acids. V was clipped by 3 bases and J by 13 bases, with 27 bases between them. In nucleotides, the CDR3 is TGTGCCACCAGCAGTCCCGGGGACACCGTTCGTTTTGGTTCCACCTTC. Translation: CATSSPGDTVRFGSTF. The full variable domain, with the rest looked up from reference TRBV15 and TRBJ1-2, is DAMVIQNPRYQVTQFGKPVTLSCSQTLNHNVMYWYQQKSSQAPKLLFHYYDKDFNNEADTPDNFQSRRPNTSFCFLDIRSPGLGDTAMYLCATSSPGDTVRFGSTFGSGTRLTVV.

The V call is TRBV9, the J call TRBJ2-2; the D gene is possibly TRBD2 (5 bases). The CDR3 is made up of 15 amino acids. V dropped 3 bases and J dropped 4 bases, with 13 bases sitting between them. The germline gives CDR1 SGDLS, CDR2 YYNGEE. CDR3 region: CASSAGLLSTGELFF. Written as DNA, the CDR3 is TGTGCCAGCAGCGCCGGACTCCTGAGCACCGGGGAGCTGTTTTTT.

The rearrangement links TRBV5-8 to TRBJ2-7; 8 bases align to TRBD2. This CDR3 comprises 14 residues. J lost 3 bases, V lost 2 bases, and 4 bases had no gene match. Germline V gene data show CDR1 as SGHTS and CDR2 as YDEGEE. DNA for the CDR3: TGTGCCAGCAGCTTAAGACTAGCGAACTACGAGCAGTACTTC. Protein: CASSLRLANYEQYF.

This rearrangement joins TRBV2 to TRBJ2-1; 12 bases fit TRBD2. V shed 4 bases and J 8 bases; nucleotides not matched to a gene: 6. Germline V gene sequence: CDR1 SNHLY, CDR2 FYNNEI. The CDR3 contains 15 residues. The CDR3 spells CASSGLAGAHDEQFF. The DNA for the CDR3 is TGTGCCAGCAGTGGACTAGCGGGGGCCCATGATGAGCAGTTCTTC.

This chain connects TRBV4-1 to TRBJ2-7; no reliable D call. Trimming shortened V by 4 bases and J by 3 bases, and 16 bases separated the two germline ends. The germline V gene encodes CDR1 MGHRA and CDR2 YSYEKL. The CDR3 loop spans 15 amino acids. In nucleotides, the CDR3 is TGCGCCAGCAGCCTAAACGTGGAGTTTAACTACGAGCAGTACTTC. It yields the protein CASSLNVEFNYEQYF.

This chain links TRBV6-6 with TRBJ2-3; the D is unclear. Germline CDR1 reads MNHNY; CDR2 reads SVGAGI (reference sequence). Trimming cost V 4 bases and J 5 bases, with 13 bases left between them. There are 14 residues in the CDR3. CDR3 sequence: CASSFLLTGDTQYF. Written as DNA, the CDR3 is TGTGCCAGCAGTTTCCTCCTGACTGGAGATACGCAGTATTTT.

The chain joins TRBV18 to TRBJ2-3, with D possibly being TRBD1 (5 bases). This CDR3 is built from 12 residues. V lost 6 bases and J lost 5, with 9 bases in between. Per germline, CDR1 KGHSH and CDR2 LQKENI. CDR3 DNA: TGTGCCAGCTCCCTAAGGGGAGATACGCAGTATTTT. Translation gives CASSLRGDTQYF.

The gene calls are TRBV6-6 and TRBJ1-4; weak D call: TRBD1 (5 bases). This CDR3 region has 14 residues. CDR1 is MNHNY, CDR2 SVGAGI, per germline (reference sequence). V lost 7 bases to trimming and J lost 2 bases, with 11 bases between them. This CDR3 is CASKRGATNEKLFF. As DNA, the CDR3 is TGTGCCAGCAAAAGGGGCGCGACTAATGAAAAACTGTTTTTT.

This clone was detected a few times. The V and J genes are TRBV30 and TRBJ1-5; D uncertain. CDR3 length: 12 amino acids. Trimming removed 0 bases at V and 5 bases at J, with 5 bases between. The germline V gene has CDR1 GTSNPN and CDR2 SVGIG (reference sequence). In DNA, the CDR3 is TGTGCCTGGAGTGTAGCCCATCAGCCCCAGCATTTT. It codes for CAWSVAHQPQHF.